Here is one T cell receptor (beta chain) with its context. Libraries were prepared by immunoSEQ multiplex PCR; TCRdb keeps only in-frame clonotypes and omits some of them. The profile covers over 130,000 clones, with 92% appearing a single time and 9% to 9.5% taken by the ten largest. The data originate from a study of T cell responses to AZD1222 COVID-19 vaccine. The CDR3 covers 16 residues. Germline-derived CDR1 and CDR2 are MDHEN and SYDVKM. V gave up 4 bases and J gave up 0 bases, with 13 bases separating them. Sample: peripheral blood, taken 28 days after the second AZD1222 dose. The J gene is TRBJ2-1, the V gene TRBV28; D gene ambiguous. The receptor comes from an adult who received the AZD1222 COVID-19 vaccine. DNA for the CDR3: TGTGCCAGCAGTTCTCAGACCAGGAGCTCCTACAATGAGCAGTTCTTC. It translates to CASSSQTRSSYNEQFF.